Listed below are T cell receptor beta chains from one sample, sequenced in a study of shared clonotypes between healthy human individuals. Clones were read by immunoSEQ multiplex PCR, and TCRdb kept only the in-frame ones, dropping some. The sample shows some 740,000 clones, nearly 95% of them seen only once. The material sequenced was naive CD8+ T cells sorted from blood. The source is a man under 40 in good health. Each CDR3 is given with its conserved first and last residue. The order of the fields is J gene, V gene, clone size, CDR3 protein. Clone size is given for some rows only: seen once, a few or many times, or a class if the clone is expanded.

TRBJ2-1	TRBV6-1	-	CASSVRQGYNEQFF
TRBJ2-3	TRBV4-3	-	CASSQELADLTDTQYF
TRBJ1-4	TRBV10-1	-	CASSDTGEKLFF
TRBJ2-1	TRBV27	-	CASSSPTWGEQFF
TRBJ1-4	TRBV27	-	CASSLRQAATNEKLFF
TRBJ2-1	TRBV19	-	CASSWAGGHNEQFF
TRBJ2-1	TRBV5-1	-	CASSSPGITGHEQFF
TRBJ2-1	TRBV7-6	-	CASSLEDSYNEQFF
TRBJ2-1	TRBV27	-	CASSLRTDNRVQFF
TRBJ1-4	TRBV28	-	CASSFPEVNEKLFF
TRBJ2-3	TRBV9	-	CASSDSGTSTDTQYF
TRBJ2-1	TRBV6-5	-	CASSRVTSSVNEQFF
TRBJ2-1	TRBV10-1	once	CASSESWGNGNEQFF
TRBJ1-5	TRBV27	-	CASSSGRSNNQPQHF
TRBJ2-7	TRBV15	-	CATSRDGADNYEQYF
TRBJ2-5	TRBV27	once	CASSLGEQGPSGPRYF
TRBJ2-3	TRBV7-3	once	CASSDLAESTDTQYF
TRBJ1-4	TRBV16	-	CASSQYQGAGEKLFF
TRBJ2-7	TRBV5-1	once	CASSLVGRPGYEQYF
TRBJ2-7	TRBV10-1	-	CASSGGGEQYF
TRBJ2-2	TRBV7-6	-	CASSLVAGTGELFF
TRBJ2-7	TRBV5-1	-	CASSLDFYYEQYF
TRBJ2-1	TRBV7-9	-	CASLGEGQYNEQFF
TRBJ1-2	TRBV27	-	CASSLFKGHPDYGYTF
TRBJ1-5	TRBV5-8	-	CASSLGPGRGQPQHF
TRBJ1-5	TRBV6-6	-	CASSYSPGAQPQHF
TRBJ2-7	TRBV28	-	CASKPGQSSYEQYF
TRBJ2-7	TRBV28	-	CASSPDLLAGRDEQYF
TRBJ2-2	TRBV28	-	CASSFTGELFF
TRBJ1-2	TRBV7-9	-	CASSSRGLVDGYTF
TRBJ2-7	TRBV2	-	CASSELASSYEQYF
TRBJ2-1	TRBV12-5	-	CASGYYNEQFF
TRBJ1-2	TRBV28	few	CASTIAGGYTF
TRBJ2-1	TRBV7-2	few	CASSLDRGYDNEQFF
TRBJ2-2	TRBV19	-	CASSLGQGLYTGELFF
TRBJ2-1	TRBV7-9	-	CASNNQRYHSYNEQFF
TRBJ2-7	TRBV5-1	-	CASSLSAPYEQYF
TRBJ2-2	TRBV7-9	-	CASSPRVGRKNTGELFF
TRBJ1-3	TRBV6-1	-	CASSEVLQGGPGNTIYF
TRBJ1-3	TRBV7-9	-	CASSPSNDRESGNTIYF